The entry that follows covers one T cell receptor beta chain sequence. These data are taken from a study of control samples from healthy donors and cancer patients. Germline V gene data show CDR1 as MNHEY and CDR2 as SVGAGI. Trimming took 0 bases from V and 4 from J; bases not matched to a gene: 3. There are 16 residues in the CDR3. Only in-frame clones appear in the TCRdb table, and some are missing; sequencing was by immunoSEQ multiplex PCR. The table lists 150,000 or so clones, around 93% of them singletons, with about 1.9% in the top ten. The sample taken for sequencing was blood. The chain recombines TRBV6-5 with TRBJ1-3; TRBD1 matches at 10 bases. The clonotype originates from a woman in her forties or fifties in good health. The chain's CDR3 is CASSYSDRGQGNTIYF. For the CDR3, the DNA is TGTGCCAGCAGTTACTCCGACAGGGGGCAAGGAAACACCATATATTTT.